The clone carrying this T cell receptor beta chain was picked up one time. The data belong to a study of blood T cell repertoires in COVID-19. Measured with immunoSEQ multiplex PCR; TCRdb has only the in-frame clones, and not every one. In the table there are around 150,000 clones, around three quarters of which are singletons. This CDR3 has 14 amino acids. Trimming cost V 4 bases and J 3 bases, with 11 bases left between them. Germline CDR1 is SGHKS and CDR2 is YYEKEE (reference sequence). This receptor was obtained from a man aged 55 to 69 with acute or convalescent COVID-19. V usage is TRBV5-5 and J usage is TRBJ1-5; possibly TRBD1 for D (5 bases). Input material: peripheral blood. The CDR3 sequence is CASSGDSFNQPQHF. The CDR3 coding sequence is TGTGCCAGCAGCGGAGACAGTTTCAATCAGCCCCAGCATTTT.